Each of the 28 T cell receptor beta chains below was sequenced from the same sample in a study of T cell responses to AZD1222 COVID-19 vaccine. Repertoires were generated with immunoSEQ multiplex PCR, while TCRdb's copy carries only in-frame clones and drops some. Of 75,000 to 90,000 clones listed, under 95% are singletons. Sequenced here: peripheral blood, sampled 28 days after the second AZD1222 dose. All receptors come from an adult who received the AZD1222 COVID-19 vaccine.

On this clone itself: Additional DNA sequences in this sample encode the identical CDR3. CDR3 sequence reads: CASSLLGGTEAFF. CDR3 in DNA: TGCGCCAGCAGCTTGTTGGGAGGCACTGAAGCTTTCTTT. The chain joins TRBV5-1 to TRBJ1-1; D not resolved. Germline-derived CDR1 and CDR2 are SGHRS and YFSETQ. CDR3 length: 13 amino acids. V lost 1 base, J lost 4 bases, and 8 bases lay in between.

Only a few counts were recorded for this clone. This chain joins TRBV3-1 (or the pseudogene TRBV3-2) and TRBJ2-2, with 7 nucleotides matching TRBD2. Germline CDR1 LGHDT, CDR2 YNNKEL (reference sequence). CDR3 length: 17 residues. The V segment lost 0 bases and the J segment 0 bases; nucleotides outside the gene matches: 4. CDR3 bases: TGTGCCAGCAGCCAAGAGAAAGCGGGAACGAACACCGGGGAGCTGTTTTTT. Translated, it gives CASSQEKAGTNTGELFF.

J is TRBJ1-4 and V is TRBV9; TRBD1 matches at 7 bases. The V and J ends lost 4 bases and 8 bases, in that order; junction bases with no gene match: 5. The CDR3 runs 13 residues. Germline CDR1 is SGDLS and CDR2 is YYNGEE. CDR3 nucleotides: TGTGCCAGCAGCCAGACAGGGAACGAAAAACTGTTTTTT. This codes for CASSQTGNEKLFF.

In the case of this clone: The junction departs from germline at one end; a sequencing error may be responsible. The CDR3 nucleotides are TGCAGTGCCCTCAGGGACTATGGCCACACCTTC. Amino acids: CSALRDYGHTF. The V call is TRBV20-1, the J call TRBJ1-2; tentative D call: TRBD1 (5 bases). Per the germline V gene, CDR1 is DFQATT and CDR2 is SNEGSKA (reference sequence). CDR3 length equals 11 residues.

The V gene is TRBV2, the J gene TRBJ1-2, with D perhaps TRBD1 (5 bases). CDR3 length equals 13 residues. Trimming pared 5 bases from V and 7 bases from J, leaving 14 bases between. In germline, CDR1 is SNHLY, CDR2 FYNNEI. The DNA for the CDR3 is TGTGCCAGCAGTCAGAATCAGGGTAGTGGCTACACCTTC. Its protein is CASSQNQGSGYTF.

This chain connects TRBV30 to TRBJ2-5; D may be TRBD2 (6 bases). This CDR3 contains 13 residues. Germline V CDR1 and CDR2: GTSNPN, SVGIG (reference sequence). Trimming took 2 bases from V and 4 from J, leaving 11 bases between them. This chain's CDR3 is CAWSIGGRETQYF. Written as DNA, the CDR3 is TGTGCCTGGAGTATCGGGGGTCGAGAGACCCAGTACTTC. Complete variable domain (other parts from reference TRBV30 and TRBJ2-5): SQTIHQWPATLVQPVGSPLSLECTVEGTSNPNLYWYRQAAGRGLQLLFYSVGIGQISSEVPQNLSASRPQDRQFILSSKKLLLSDSGFYLCAWSIGGRETQYFGPGTRLLVL.

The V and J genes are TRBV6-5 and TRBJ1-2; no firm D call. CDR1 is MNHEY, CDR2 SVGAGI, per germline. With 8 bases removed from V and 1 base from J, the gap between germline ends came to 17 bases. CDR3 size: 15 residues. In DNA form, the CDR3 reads TGTGCCAGCTGTAGTCCCGGCGGGTTTAACTATGGCTACACCTTC. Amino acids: CASCSPGGFNYGYTF.

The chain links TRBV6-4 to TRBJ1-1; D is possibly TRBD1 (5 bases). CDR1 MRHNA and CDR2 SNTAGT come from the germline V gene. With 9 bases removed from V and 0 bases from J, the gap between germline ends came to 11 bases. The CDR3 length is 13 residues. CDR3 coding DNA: TGTGCCAGGAGACAGCGGCTGAACACTGAAGCTTTCTTT. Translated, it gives CARRQRLNTEAFF.

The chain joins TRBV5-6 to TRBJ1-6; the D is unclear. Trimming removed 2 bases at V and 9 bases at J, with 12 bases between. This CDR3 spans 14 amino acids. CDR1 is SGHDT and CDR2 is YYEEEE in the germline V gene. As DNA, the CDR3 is TGTGCCAGCAGCTTAAGGGTCGAGGGTTCACCCCTCCACTTT. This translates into CASSLRVEGSPLHF.

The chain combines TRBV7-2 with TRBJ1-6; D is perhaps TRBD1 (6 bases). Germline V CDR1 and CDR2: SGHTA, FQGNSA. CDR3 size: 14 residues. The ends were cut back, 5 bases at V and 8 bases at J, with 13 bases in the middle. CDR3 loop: CASSNRGPDSPLHF. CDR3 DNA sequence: TGTGCCAGCAGCAATCGGGGGCCGGATTCACCCCTCCACTTT.

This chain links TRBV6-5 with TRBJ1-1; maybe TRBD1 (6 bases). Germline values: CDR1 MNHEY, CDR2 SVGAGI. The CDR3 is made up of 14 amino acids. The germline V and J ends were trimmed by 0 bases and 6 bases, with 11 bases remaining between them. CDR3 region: CASSYSGATAEAFF. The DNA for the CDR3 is TGTGCCAGCAGTTACTCGGGGGCGACCGCTGAAGCTTTCTTT.

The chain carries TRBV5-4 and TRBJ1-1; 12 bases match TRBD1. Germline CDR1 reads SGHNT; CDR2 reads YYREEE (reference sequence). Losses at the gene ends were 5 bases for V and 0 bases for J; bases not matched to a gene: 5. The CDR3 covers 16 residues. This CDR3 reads CASRPGTGGLNTEAFF. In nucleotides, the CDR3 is TGTGCCAGCAGACCCGGGACAGGGGGCTTGAACACTGAAGCTTTCTTT. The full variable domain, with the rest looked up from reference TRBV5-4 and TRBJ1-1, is ETGVTQSPTHLIKTRGQQVTLRCSSQSGHNTVSWYQQALGQGPQFIFQYYREEENGRGNFPPRFSGLQFPNYSSELNVNALELDDSALYLCASRPGTGGLNTEAFFGQGTRLTVV.

The CDR3 nucleotides are TGTGCCAGCAGCACTCGACAGGGGGCCGCTTTCTTT. The encoded protein is CASSTRQGAAFF. The J gene is TRBJ1-1, the V gene TRBV11-2; 10 bases agree with TRBD1. This CDR3 is 12 amino acids long. The J segment lost 11 bases and the V segment lost 5 bases, leaving 5 bases of the junction unmatched. CDR1 is SGHAT and CDR2 is FQNNGV in the germline V gene.

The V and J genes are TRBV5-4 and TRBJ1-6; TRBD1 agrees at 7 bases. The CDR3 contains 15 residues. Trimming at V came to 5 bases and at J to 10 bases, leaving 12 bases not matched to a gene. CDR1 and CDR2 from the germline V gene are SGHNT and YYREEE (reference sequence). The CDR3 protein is CASSRRQGTYSPLHF. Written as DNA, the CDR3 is TGTGCCAGCAGTAGGAGACAGGGTACTTACTCACCCCTCCACTTT.

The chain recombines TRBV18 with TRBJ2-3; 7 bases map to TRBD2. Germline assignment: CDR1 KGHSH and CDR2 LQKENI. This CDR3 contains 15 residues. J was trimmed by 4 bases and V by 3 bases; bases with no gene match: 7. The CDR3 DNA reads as TGTGCCAGCTCACCCAATGGGGCGGGAGCAGATACGCAGTATTTT. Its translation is CASSPNGAGADTQYF.

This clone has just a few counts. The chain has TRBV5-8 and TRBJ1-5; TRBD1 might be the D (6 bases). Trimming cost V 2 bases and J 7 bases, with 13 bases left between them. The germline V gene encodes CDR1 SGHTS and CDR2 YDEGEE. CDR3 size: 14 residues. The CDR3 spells CASSLSLGGQPQHF. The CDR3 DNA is TGTGCCAGCAGCTTATCTCTTGGGGGCCAGCCCCAGCATTTT.

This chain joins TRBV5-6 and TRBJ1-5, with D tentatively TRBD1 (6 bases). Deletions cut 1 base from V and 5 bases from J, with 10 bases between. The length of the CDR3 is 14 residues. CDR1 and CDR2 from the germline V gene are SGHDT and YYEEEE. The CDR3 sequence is CASSLQGGHQPQHF. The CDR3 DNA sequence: TGTGCCAGCAGCTTGCAAGGGGGTCATCAGCCCCAGCATTTT. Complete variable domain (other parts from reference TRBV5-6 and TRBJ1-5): DAGVTQSPTHLIKTRGQQVTLRCSPKSGHDTVSWYQQALGQGPQFIFQYYEEEERQRGNFPDRFSGHQFPNYSSELNVNALLLGDSALYLCASSLQGGHQPQHFGDGTRLSIL.

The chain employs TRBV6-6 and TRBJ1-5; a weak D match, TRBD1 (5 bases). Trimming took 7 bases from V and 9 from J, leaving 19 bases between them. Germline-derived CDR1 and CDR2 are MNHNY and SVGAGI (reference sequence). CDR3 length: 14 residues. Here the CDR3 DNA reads TGTGCCAGCAACCAGGGCAGGGAGGCGGGGCCCCAGCATTTT. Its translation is CASNQGREAGPQHF.

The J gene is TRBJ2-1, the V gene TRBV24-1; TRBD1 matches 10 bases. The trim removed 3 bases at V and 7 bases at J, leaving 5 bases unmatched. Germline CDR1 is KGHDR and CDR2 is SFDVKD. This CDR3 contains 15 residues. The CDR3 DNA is TGTGCCACCAGTGATCGGGACAGGGGTAAAAATGAGCAGTTCTTC. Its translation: CATSDRDRGKNEQFF.

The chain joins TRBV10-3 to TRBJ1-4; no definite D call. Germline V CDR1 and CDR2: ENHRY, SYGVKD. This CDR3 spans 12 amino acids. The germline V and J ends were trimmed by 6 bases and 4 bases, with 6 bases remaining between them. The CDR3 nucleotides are TGTGCCATCAGCGCGGGTAATGAAAAACTGTTTTTT. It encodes CAISAGNEKLFF.

The CDR3 region is CASSLTGTETGNTIYF. In DNA form, the CDR3 reads TGCGCCAGCAGCTTAACCGGGACAGAGACAGGAAACACCATATATTTT. The V gene is TRBV5-1, the J gene TRBJ1-3; 7 nucleotides match TRBD1. Trimming cost V 2 bases and J 4 bases; bases outside gene matches: 9. The CDR3 has 16 amino acids. CDR1 is SGHRS and CDR2 is YFSETQ in the germline V gene.

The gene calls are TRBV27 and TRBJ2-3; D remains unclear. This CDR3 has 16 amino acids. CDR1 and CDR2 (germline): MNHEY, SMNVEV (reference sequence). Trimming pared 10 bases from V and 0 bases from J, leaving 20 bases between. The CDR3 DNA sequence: TGTGCCACCCGCCTCCTGAGAGGCGCCAGCACAGATACGCAGTATTTT. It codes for CATRLLRGASTDTQYF.

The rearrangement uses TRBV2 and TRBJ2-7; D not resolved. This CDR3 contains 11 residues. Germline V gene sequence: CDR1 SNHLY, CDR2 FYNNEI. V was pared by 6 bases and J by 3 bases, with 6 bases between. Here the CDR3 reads CASRPSYEQYF. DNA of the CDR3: TGTGCCAGCAGGCCTAGCTACGAGCAGTACTTC. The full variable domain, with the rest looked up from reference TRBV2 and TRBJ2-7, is EPEVTQTPSHQVTQMGQEVILRCVPISNHLYFYWYRQILGQKVEFLVSFYNNEISEKSEIFDDQFSVERPDGSNFTLKIRSTKLEDSAMYFCASRPSYEQYFGPGTRLTVT.

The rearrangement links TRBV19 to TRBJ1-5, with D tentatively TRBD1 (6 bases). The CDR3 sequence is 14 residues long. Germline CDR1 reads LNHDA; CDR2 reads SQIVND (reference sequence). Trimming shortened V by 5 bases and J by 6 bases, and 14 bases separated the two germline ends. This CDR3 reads CASSSSGGAQPQHF. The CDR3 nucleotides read TGTGCCAGTAGTTCCTCCGGGGGGGCTCAGCCCCAGCATTTT.

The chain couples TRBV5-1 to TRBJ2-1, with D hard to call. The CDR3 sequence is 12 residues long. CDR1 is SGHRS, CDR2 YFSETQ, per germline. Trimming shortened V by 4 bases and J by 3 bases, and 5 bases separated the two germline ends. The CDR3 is CASSMDYNEQFF. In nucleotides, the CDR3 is TGCGCCAGCAGCATGGACTACAATGAGCAGTTCTTC. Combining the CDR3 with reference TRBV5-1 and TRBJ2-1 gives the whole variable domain KAGVTQTPRYLIKTRGQQVTLSCSPISGHRSVSWYQQTPGQGLQFLFEYFSETQRNKGNFPGRFSGRQFSNSRSEMNVSTLELGDSALYLCASSMDYNEQFFGPGTRLTVL.

The CDR3 nucleotides read TGTGCCAGCAGTTTTGGTGGTAGCGGGAGGAACAATGAGCAGTTCTTC. Encoded protein: CASSFGGSGRNNEQFF. The chain employs TRBV7-9 and TRBJ2-1, with 10 positions matching TRBD2. The V segment lost 6 bases and the J segment 5 bases; nucleotides outside the gene matches: 10. Germline V gene lookup returns CDR1 SEHNR and CDR2 FQNEAQ (reference sequence). The CDR3 contains 16 residues.

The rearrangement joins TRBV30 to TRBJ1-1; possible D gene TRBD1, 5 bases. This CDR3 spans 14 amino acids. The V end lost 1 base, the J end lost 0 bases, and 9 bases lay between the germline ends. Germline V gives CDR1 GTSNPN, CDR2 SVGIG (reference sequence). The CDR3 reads CAWSAGRMNTEAFF. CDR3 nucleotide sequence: TGTGCCTGGAGTGCAGGGAGGATGAACACTGAAGCTTTCTTT.

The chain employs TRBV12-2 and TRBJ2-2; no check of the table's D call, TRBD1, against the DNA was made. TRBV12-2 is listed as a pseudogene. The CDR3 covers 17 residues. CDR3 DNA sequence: TGTGCAAGTCGCTTAGCCATGCGCAGGGAAGGCACCGGGGAGCTGTTTTTT. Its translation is CASRLAMRREGTGELFF.